Each of the 25 T cell receptor beta chains below was sequenced from the same sample in a study of identifying expanded T cells in peripheral blood (dated by TCRdb to between 2019 and 2020). Libraries came from the immunoSEQ multiplex PCR assay. The table comes from immuneACCESS by way of TCRdb, which keeps in-frame sequences with V and J called. Part of the clones is missing from these tables; in studies checked, under half for an unresolved V gene and the rest for unknown reasons. For this sample the table gives more than 70,000 clones, of which approximately 83% were detected only once. The ten largest clonotypes hold around 5.6% of the sample. The material sequenced was blood. The receptor source for this set is a person aged 18 to 70 in good health.

V gene TRBV19 combines with J gene TRBJ1-6; D may be TRBD1 (5 bases). V lost 3 bases and J 1 base, leaving 10 bases between the germline ends. The CDR3 sequence is 16 residues long. CDR1 and CDR2 from the germline V gene are LNHDA and SQIVND (reference sequence). CDR3 loop: CASSMWGRSYNSPLHF. The CDR3 bases are TGTGCCAGTAGTATGTGGGGCCGGTCCTATAATTCACCCCTCCACTTT.

The V call is TRBV7-2, the J call TRBJ1-5; D might be TRBD1 (5 bases). V was shortened by 3 bases and J by 0 bases, with 9 bases between the two germline ends. Per germline, CDR1 SGHTA and CDR2 FQGNSA. This CDR3 has 15 residues. The CDR3 sequence: CASSLGPGSNQPQHF. The CDR3 DNA sequence: TGTGCCAGCAGCTTGGGGCCGGGTAGCAATCAGCCCCAGCATTTT.

The gene calls are TRBV7-9 and TRBJ2-1, with TRBD1 identical over 10 bases. The CDR3 is made up of 16 amino acids. The V segment lost 1 base and the J segment 9 bases; nucleotides outside the gene matches: 9. Germline loops: CDR1 SEHNR, CDR2 FQNEAQ (reference sequence). This CDR3 reads CASSLDRQGAFGEQFF. The CDR3, as DNA: TGTGCCAGCAGCTTAGACAGACAGGGGGCCTTCGGTGAGCAGTTCTTC.

The sample holds one count of this clone. The chain has TRBV19 and TRBJ1-1, with D uncertain. V was pared by 7 bases and J by 3 bases, with 21 bases between. Germline CDR1 LNHDA, CDR2 SQIVND (reference sequence). The CDR3 is made up of 16 amino acids. CDR3 loop: CASTPSPFRSYTEAFF. The CDR3 DNA is TGTGCCAGTACCCCCTCGCCATTTCGGTCGTACACTGAAGCTTTCTTT.

A single count supports this clone. The rearrangement links TRBV11-2 to TRBJ2-5; TRBD2 is a possible D gene (5 bases). Germline-derived CDR1 and CDR2 are SGHAT and FQNNGV. The CDR3 extends over 14 amino acids. V lost 4 bases and J lost 2, with 11 bases in between. CDR3 nucleotides: TGTGCCAGCAGCTCTAGACGGGGACAAGAGACCCAGTACTTC. The encoded protein is CASSSRRGQETQYF.

The chain recombines TRBV7-7 with TRBJ2-5; 7 nucleotides match TRBD2. The V gene's germline CDR1 is SSHAT and CDR2 FNYEAQ (reference sequence). J lost 2 bases, V lost 5 bases, and 5 bases had no gene match. The CDR3 runs to 14 residues. In DNA form, the CDR3 reads TGTGCCAGCAGCCGGGAGGCCCAGCAAGAGACCCAGTACTTC. Protein product: CASSREAQQETQYF.

The chain has TRBV2 and TRBJ2-7; TRBD1 matches at 8 bases. This CDR3 spans 14 amino acids. Germline V gene data show CDR1 as SNHLY and CDR2 as FYNNEI. The trim removed 7 bases at V and 0 bases at J, leaving 5 bases unmatched. CDR3: CASNRDRTSYEQYF. The CDR3 DNA is TGTGCCAGCAATCGGGACAGGACCTCCTACGAGCAGTACTTC.

The chain couples TRBV5-1 to TRBJ1-3, with D unclear. Germline V gives CDR1 SGHRS, CDR2 YFSETQ. Deletions cut 0 bases from V and 0 bases from J, with 13 bases between. The length of the CDR3 is 17 residues. CDR3 nucleotides: TGCGCCAGCAGCTTGGCCAGCCTCCGATCCTCTGGAAACACCATATATTTT. Residues: CASSLASLRSSGNTIYF.

The V gene is TRBV6-6, the J gene TRBJ1-1, with D perhaps TRBD1 (6 bases). CDR3 length: 14 residues. Trimming took off 5 bases at V and 3 bases at J, with 13 bases between the two ends. In germline, CDR1 is MNHNY, CDR2 SVGAGI (reference sequence). The CDR3 here is CASSHREGDTEAFF. CDR3 DNA sequence: TGTGCCAGCAGTCACAGGGAGGGGGACACTGAAGCTTTCTTT.

Points on this clone: One end of the junction is discordant with germline, which a read error may explain. Here the CDR3 DNA reads TGCGCCAGCAGCCAAGGTGGTCGGGGATACAGCTATGGCTACACCTTC. Its protein is CASSQGGRGYSYGYTF. The V gene is TRBV5-4, the J gene TRBJ1-2; unclear D gene. Germline-derived CDR1 and CDR2 are SGHNT and YYREEE (reference sequence). There are 16 residues in the CDR3.

This rearrangement joins TRBV6-6 to TRBJ2-1; D is possibly TRBD1 (6 bases). V shed 0 bases and J shed 8 bases, with 11 bases lying between them. The germline V gene has CDR1 MNHNY and CDR2 SVGAGI (reference sequence). The length of the CDR3 is 14 residues. Here the CDR3 DNA reads TGTGCCAGCAGTTACTCTAGGGGGAGTCATGAGCAGTTCTTC. Translation: CASSYSRGSHEQFF.

The CDR3 protein is CASSESGGIPYEQYF. The CDR3, as DNA: TGTGCCAGCAGTGAATCAGGGGGAATCCCCTACGAGCAGTACTTC. The gene calls are TRBV25-1 and TRBJ2-7; 7 bases are a match to TRBD1. V shed 1 base, J shed 2 bases, and the junction held 5 bases outside the gene matches. Germline V gives CDR1 MGHDK, CDR2 SYGVNS. The CDR3 runs to 15 residues.

V usage is TRBV7-9 and J usage is TRBJ2-4; 7 positions agree with TRBD1. V shed 4 bases, J shed 6 bases, and the junction held 9 bases outside the gene matches. Per the germline V gene, CDR1 is SEHNR and CDR2 is FQNEAQ (reference sequence). The CDR3 totals 15 residues. The CDR3 DNA is TGTGCCAGCAGCTATACCCGGACAGGTCGAAACATTCAGTACTTC. As protein: CASSYTRTGRNIQYF.

The rearrangement uses TRBV14 and TRBJ1-5; TRBD1 might be the D (6 bases). This CDR3 is 13 amino acids long. The germline V and J ends were trimmed by 8 bases and 7 bases, with 15 bases remaining between them. Germline CDR1 is SGHDN and CDR2 is FVKESK. The CDR3 DNA is TGTGCCAGCGCCGAGGGGGAATTGCAGCCCCAGCATTTT. Translation gives CASAEGELQPQHF.

J is TRBJ2-5 and V is TRBV10-3; TRBD2 matches 7 bases. The CDR3 is 13 amino acids. V lost 4 bases, J lost 4 bases, and 3 bases stayed unmatched. Germline V gene data show CDR1 as ENHRY and CDR2 as SYGVKD. Written as DNA, the CDR3 is TGTGCCATCAGTGTATCGGGGGGAGAGACCCAGTACTTC. This gives the protein CAISVSGGETQYF.

A note on this clone: The same CDR3 is also encoded by other DNA sequences in this sample. The gene calls are TRBV15 and TRBJ2-5; D is uncertain. The CDR3 covers 15 residues. V dropped 0 bases and J dropped 0 bases, with 8 bases sitting between them. CDR1 is LNHNV and CDR2 is YYDKDF in the germline V gene (reference sequence). CDR3 DNA sequence: TGTGCCACCAGCAGAGATTCCCCGTACCAAGAGACCCAGTACTTC. It translates to CATSRDSPYQETQYF.

This rearrangement joins TRBV12-5 to TRBJ2-1, with D perhaps given as TRBD1 or TRBD2 (5 bases each). This CDR3 is built from 14 residues. Trimming stripped 5 bases from V and 7 bases from J, with 15 bases between. Germline CDR1 reads LGHNT; CDR2 reads FRNRAP. The CDR3, as DNA: TGTGCTAGTGGTCGCGTGGGGGTTGTGAATGAGCAGTTCTTC. Encoded protein: CASGRVGVVNEQFF.

This chain uses TRBV4-3 with TRBJ1-5; no clear D gene. CDR1 is LGHNA, CDR2 YSLEER, per germline. The V end was cut by 0 bases, the J end by 0 bases, with 15 bases between. This CDR3 region has 18 residues. The CDR3, as DNA: TGCGCCAGCAGCCAAGATTCGTGGCCGCGATATAGCAATCAGCCCCAGCATTTT. It specifies CASSQDSWPRYSNQPQHF.

CDR3 nucleotides: TGTGCCAGCAGCAAGGAGGGGAACACTGAAGCTTTCTTT. It is translated as CASSKEGNTEAFF. This chain connects TRBV7-2 to TRBJ1-1; D uncertain. V lost 5 bases, J lost 1 base, and 8 bases lay in between. The CDR3 covers 13 residues. CDR1 SGHTA and CDR2 FQGNSA come from the germline V gene.

Points on this clone: This CDR3 is also generated by other DNA sequences in the sample. The V and J genes are TRBV29-1 and TRBJ1-2; TRBD1 aligns across 7 bases. V gave up 4 bases and J gave up 3 bases; unmatched junction bases: 2. CDR3 length: 12 residues. Germline assignment: CDR1 SQVTM and CDR2 ANQGSEA. The CDR3 region has the DNA TGCAGCGTTGGACAGGGAGACTATGGCTACACCTTC. Amino acids: CSVGQGDYGYTF.

The CDR3 loop is CASSPGSQETQYF. The CDR3 DNA reads TGTGCCAGCAGCCCGGGGAGCCAAGAGACCCAGTACTTC. The chain couples TRBV7-7 to TRBJ2-5, with D possibly TRBD2 on 5 matching bases. The germline gives CDR1 SSHAT, CDR2 FNYEAQ (reference sequence). The CDR3 has 13 residues. Trimming pared 5 bases from V and 1 base from J, leaving 8 bases between.

This clone showed up just once. The chain employs TRBV10-2 and TRBJ1-1; 10 nucleotides match TRBD1. The J segment lost 4 bases and the V segment lost 6 bases, leaving 5 bases of the junction unmatched. The CDR3 loop spans 14 amino acids. From germline, CDR1 is WSHSY and CDR2 SAAADI. CDR3 nucleotide sequence: TGCGCCAGCAGGAGACAGGGGGCGGCCACTGAAGCTTTCTTT. This codes for CASRRQGAATEAFF.

The sample holds one count of this clone. The chain combines TRBV10-3 with TRBJ1-1; D ambiguous. Germline V gene data show CDR1 as ENHRY and CDR2 as SYGVKD. The CDR3 is made up of 10 amino acids. V lost 11 bases and J lost 7, with 11 bases in between. The CDR3 DNA is TGTGCCGCCGGAGAGGTTGAAGCTTTCTTT. This gives the protein CAAGEVEAFF.

CDR3 loop: CASSAGQNYGYTF. The CDR3 DNA sequence: TGTGCCAGCAGTGCAGGCCAAAACTATGGCTACACCTTC. The chain employs TRBV25-1 and TRBJ1-2; D is unresolved. The CDR3 sequence is 13 residues long. Germline V gene lookup returns CDR1 MGHDK and CDR2 SYGVNS. The V end lost 4 bases, the J end lost 2 bases, and 8 bases lay between the germline ends.

The rearrangement links TRBV7-3 to TRBJ1-2; D possibly corresponds to TRBD1 (5 bases). The CDR3 loop spans 13 amino acids. CDR1 and CDR2 from the germline V gene are SGHTA and FQGTGA. The V end lost 5 bases, the J end lost 4 bases, and 11 bases lay between the germline ends. The CDR3, as DNA: TGTGCCAGCAGCCCCGGGGCAGGCTATGGCTACACCTTC. It yields the protein CASSPGAGYGYTF.